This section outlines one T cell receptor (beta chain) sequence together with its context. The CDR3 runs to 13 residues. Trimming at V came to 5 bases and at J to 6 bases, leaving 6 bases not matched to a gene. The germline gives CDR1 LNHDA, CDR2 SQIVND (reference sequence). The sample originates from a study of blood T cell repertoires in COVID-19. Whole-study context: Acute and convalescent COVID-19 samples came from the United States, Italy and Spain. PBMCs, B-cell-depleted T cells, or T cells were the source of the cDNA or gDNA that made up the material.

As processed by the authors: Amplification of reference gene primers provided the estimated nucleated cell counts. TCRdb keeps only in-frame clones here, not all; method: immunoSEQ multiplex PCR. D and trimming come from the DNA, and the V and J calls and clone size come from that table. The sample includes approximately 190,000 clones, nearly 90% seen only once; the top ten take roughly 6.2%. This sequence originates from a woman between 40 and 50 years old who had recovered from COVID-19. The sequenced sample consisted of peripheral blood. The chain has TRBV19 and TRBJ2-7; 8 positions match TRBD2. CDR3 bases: TGTGCCAGTAGTTCCTTAGCGGGAATCGAGCAGTACTTC. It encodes CASSSLAGIEQYF.